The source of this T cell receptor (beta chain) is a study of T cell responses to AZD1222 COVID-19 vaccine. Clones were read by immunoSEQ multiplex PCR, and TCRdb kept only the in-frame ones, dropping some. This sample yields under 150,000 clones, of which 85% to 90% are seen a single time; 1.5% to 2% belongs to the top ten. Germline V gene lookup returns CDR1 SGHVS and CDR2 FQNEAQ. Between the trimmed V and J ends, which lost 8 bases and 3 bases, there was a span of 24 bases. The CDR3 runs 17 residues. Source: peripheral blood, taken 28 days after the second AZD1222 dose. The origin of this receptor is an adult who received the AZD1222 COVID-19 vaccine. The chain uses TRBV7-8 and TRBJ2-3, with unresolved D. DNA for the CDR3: TGTGCCAGCGGAAAGGGTCAGAACCTAAGAGGTACAGATACGCAGTATTTT. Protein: CASGKGQNLRGTDTQYF.